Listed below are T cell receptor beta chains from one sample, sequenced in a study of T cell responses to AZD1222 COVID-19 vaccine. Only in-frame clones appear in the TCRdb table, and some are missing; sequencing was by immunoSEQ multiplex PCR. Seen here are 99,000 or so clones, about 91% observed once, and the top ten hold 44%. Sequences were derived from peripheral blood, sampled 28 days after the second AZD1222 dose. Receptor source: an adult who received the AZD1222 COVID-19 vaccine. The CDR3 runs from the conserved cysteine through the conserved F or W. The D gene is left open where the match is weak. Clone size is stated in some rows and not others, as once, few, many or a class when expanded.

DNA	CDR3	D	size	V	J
TGTGCCAGCAGCGTAGGGGGGTCAGATACGCAGTATTTT	CASSVGGSDTQYF	-	-	TRBV9	TRBJ2-3
TGTGCCAGCAGCTTATCCGGGGAGCTGTTTTTT	CASSLSGELFF	-	-	TRBV11-2	TRBJ2-2
TGTGCCAGCAGGGAAGTAGCGGGAGTCTACAATGAGCAGTTCTTC	CASREVAGVYNEQFF	TRBD2	-	TRBV7-9	TRBJ2-1
TGTGCCAGCACCTCCGGTACCTATAATTCACCCCTCCACTTT	CASTSGTYNSPLHF	-	few	TRBV7-2	TRBJ1-6
TGCGCCAGCAGCGGCGGCGAGAGGGGAGAGACCCAGTACTTC	CASSGGERGETQYF	-	-	TRBV5-1	TRBJ2-5
TGTGCCAGCAGCTCCATCGGGTCCTATAGCACAGATACGCAGTATTTT	CASSSIGSYSTDTQYF	-	-	TRBV11-1	TRBJ2-3
TGTGCCAGCAGTCAAGGGCCAGGGCTAGGAGCTTTCTTT	CASSQGPGLGAFF	-	-	TRBV7-2	TRBJ1-1
TGTGCCTGGAAGAGGACAGGGAACACTGAAGCTTTCTTT	CAWKRTGNTEAFF	TRBD1	-	TRBV30	TRBJ1-1
TGTGCCAGCAGCTTCCTCCTTACGACGGAGAACACTGAAGCTTTCTTT	CASSFLLTTENTEAFF	-	-	TRBV28	TRBJ1-1
TGTGCCAGCTCACCGGTAATAGCGGACCCGTCAGAGCAGTACTTC	CASSPVIADPSEQYF	-	-	TRBV18	TRBJ2-7
TGTGCCAGTATCCACGTAGGGGGCGCGGGCACTGAAGCTTTCTTT	CASIHVGGAGTEAFF	TRBD1	-	TRBV19	TRBJ1-1
TGTGCCAGCAGTGAACCTATCAACGGAGCCGAGCAGTACTTC	CASSEPINGAEQYF	-	-	TRBV2	TRBJ2-7
TGTGCCAGCACGGACAGCCTATACTCGGCTTTCTTT	CASTDSLYSAFF	-	-	TRBV28	TRBJ1-1
TGTGCCAGCAGCGCTACAGGGTCTGGCTACACCTTC	CASSATGSGYTF	-	-	TRBV11-1	TRBJ1-2
TGCGCCAGCAGCTTGGCCCTAGCGGCATCTAACGAGCAGTACTTC	CASSLALAASNEQYF	TRBD2	-	TRBV5-1	TRBJ2-7
TGTGCCAGCGCCCGTCTAGGGGGTAATGAAAAACTGTTTTTT	CASARLGGNEKLFF	-	-	TRBV3-1/TRBV3-2	TRBJ1-4
TGTGCCAGCAGCCCGGGACTAGCGGGGGACTACGAGCAGTACTTC	CASSPGLAGDYEQYF	TRBD2	-	TRBV5-4	TRBJ2-7
TGTGCCAGCAGTTTAGCAGGGAGGGAGACCCAGTACTTC	CASSLAGRETQYF	-	-	TRBV12-3/TRBV12-4	TRBJ2-5
TGCAGTGCTAACAGGGTAAACGAGCAGTACTTC	CSANRVNEQYF	-	-	TRBV20-1	TRBJ2-7
TGTGCCAGCAGTGACAGGGGGCACACTGAAGCTTTCTTT	CASSDRGHTEAFF	TRBD1	-	TRBV27	TRBJ1-1
TGTGCCAGCAGTGAAGCGCTGTCGGGGCAGGGGTTATACACTGAAGCTTTCTTT	CASSEALSGQGLYTEAFF	-	-	TRBV6-1	TRBJ1-1
TGTGCCAGCAGCTTGCTTACTTTGCTGAACACTGAAGCTTTCTTT	CASSLLTLLNTEAFF	-	-	TRBV13	TRBJ1-1
TGTGCCAGCAGCCCCGACTCGACGTACCAAGAGACCCAGTACTTC	CASSPDSTYQETQYF	-	-	TRBV9	TRBJ2-5
TGCGCCAGCAGCTTGAACCACAGGGAGACTAATGAAAAACTGTTTTTT	CASSLNHRETNEKLFF	-	-	TRBV5-1	TRBJ1-4
TGTGCCAGCATCCGAAGGAGGGACCCCGCCAACCAGCCCCAGCATTTT	CASIRRRDPANQPQHF	-	-	TRBV7-4	TRBJ1-5
TGTGCCAGCAGCCTCGGTAGACAGGGTCATCAGCCCCAGCATTTT	CASSLGRQGHQPQHF	TRBD1	-	TRBV7-2	TRBJ1-5
TGTGCCAGCAGTTTAGATCTCGAAAACATTCAGTACTTC	CASSLDLENIQYF	-	-	TRBV12-3/TRBV12-4	TRBJ2-4
TGTGCCAGCAAAGACACGGCGGGTAACGGATTCAATGAGCAGTTCTTC	CASKDTAGNGFNEQFF	-	-	TRBV28	TRBJ2-1
TGTGCCATCAGTGTGTGGGATCCTTCCGAGTATACGCAGTATTTT	CAISVWDPSEYTQYF	-	-	TRBV10-3	TRBJ2-3
TGTGCCAGCAGCCACAGGGCGATGAACACTGAAGCTTTCTTT	CASSHRAMNTEAFF	-	once	TRBV6-6	TRBJ1-1
TGTGCCAGCAGTTTTCGCGGGAGGGCCGAGAACGAGCAGTACTTC	CASSFRGRAENEQYF	TRBD2	once	TRBV28	TRBJ2-7
TGTGCAAGTCGCTTAGTGCGGACTAGCGGGACAACGCAGTATTTT	CASRLVRTSGTTQYF	-	-	TRBV12-2	TRBJ2-3
TGTGCCAGCAGTTTCTTCGGGGGGCAGCCCCAGCATTTT	CASSFFGGQPQHF	-	-	TRBV28	TRBJ1-5
TGTGCCAGCTCACAAACGACAGGAAACGAGCAGTACTTC	CASSQTTGNEQYF	-	-	TRBV18	TRBJ2-7
TGTGCCAGCATTTGGACAGGGAACACTGAAGCTTTCTTT	CASIWTGNTEAFF	TRBD1	-	TRBV28	TRBJ1-1
TGTGCCAGTAGACCGGGCCCCACCGGGGAGCTGTTTTTT	CASRPGPTGELFF	-	-	TRBV19	TRBJ2-2
TGTGCCAGCAGTCATAGCACAGATACGCAGTATTTT	CASSHSTDTQYF	-	once	TRBV27	TRBJ2-3
TGTGCCAGCAGTCGCCCCGGGACTAGCGGGAGGGCCCCCAAAAACATTCAGTACTTC	CASSRPGTSGRAPKNIQYF	TRBD2	-	TRBV28	TRBJ2-4
TGTGCCAGCAGTTTATTCAGGCCCGATAACTATGGCTACACCTTC	CASSLFRPDNYGYTF	-	-	TRBV28	TRBJ1-2
TGTGCCAGCAGCGTAGACAGGTCAGGGGAGCAGTTCTTC	CASSVDRSGEQFF	-	-	TRBV7-2	TRBJ2-1
TGTGCCAGCACGACAGGCAATTCACCCCTCCACTTT	CASTTGNSPLHF	-	-	TRBV7-9	TRBJ1-6
TGTGCCAGCAGCACCCCTAACTCCTACAATGAGCAGTTCTTC	CASSTPNSYNEQFF	-	-	TRBV7-2	TRBJ2-1
TGTGCCAGCAGTCAGCTGCCCAGGGACCTCTACGTGGAGCAGTACTTC	CASSQLPRDLYVEQYF	-	-	TRBV27	TRBJ2-7
TGTGCCAGCAGCCAAAGTCAGGGGGCTTTGGAAGGCTACACCTTC	CASSQSQGALEGYTF	TRBD1	-	TRBV14	TRBJ1-2
TGTGCCAGCAGCCTTAGCGGGAGGGTGGATACGCAGTATTTT	CASSLSGRVDTQYF	TRBD2	-	TRBV9	TRBJ2-3
TGTGCCAGCAGCTTGGGCCCTATCGCAGGAAACACCATATATTTT	CASSLGPIAGNTIYF	-	-	TRBV5-6	TRBJ1-3